This T cell receptor (beta chain) was sequenced during a study of T cells in Graves' hyperthyroidism and ophthalmopathy. On the study more broadly: Peripheral blood was acquired at first diagnosis, ahead of any therapy whatsoever.

The CDR3 contains 21 residues. The V gene lost 7 bases and the J gene lost 0 bases, with 30 bases spanning the gap. Germline CDR1 and CDR2: MNHNS and SASEGT. It was RNA transcripts that yielded the amplified TCR beta CDR3 regions. Initially, a first-round RT-PCR of the TCR CDR3 employed the HTBI primer set. TCRdb itself ran the multiplex PCR reads through MiXCR, one entry per CDR3 protein. In the table there are fewer than 450,000 distinct CDR3 sequences, roughly 17% of which are singletons. This clonotype was found many times. V usage is TRBV6-1 and J usage is TRBJ1-4; D possibly corresponds to TRBD1 (6 bases). The sequence was collected from a woman aged 25 to 45 with Graves' hyperthyroidism that later progressed to Graves' ophthalmopathy. Specimen: blood. CDR3 loop: CASTRSEGGARAAATNEKLFF. For the CDR3, the DNA is TGTGCCAGCACCCGTAGTGAGGGGGGGGCACGTGCGGCAGCAACTAATGAAAAACTGTTTTTT.